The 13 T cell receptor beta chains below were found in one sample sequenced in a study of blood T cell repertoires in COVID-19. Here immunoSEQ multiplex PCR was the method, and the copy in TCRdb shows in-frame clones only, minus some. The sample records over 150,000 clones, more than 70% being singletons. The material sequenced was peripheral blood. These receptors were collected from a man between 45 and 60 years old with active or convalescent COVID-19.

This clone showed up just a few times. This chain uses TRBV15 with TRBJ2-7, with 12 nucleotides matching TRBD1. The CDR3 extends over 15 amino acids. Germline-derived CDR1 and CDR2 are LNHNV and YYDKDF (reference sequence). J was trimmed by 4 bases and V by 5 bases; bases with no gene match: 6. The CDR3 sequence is CATSGGDRGLYEQYF. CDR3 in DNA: TGTGCCACCAGCGGGGGGGACAGGGGGCTTTACGAGCAGTACTTC.

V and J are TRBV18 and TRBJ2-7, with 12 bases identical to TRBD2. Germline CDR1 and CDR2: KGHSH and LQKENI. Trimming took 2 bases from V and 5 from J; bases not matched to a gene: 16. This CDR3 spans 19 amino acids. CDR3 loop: CASSPTTLAGGPFINEQYF. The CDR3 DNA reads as TGTGCCAGCTCACCAACTACGCTAGCGGGGGGGCCGTTCATCAACGAGCAGTACTTC.

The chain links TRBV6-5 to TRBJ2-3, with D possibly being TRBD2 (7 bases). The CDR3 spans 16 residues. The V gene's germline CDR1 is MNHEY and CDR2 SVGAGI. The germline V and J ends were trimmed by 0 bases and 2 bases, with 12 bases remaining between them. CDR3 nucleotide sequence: TGTGCCAGCAGTTACTCGCGCGGGGGCTACACAGATACGCAGTATTTT. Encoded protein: CASSYSRGGYTDTQYF.

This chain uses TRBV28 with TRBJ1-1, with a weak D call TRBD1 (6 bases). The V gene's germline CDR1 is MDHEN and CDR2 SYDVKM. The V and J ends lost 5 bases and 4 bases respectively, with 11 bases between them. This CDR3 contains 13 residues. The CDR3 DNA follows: TGTGCCAGCAGTCTCCCCAGGGGCACTGAAGCTTTCTTT. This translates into CASSLPRGTEAFF. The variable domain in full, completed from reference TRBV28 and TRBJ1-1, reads DVKVTQSSRYLVKRTGEKVFLECVQDMDHENMFWYRQDPGLGLRLIYFSYDVKMKEKGDIPEGYSVSREKKERFSLILESASTNQTSMYLCASSLPRGTEAFFGQGTRLTVV.

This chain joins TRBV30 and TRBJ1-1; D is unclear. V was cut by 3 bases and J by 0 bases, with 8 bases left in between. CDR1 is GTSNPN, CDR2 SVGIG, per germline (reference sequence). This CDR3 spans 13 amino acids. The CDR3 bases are TGTGCCTGGAGAATAGGAGTGAACACTGAAGCTTTCTTT. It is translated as CAWRIGVNTEAFF.

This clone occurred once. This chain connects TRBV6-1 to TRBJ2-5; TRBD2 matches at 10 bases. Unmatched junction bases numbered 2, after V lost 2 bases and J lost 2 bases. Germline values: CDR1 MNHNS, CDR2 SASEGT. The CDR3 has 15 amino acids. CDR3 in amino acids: CASSETAGGQETQYF. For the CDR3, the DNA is TGTGCCAGCAGTGAAACAGCGGGAGGGCAAGAGACCCAGTACTTC.

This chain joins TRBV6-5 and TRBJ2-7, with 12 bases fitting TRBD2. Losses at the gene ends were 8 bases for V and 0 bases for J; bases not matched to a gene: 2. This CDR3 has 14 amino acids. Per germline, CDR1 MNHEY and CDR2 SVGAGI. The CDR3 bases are TGTGCCAGCCTACTAGCGGGAGGCTCCTACGAGCAGTACTTC. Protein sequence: CASLLAGGSYEQYF.

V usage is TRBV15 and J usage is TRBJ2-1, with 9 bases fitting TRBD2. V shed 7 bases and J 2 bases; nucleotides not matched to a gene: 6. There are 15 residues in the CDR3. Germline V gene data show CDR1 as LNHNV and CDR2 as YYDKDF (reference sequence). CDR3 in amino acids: CATKDSGGAYNEQFF. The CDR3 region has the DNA TGTGCCACCAAGGATAGCGGGGGTGCCTACAATGAGCAGTTCTTC.

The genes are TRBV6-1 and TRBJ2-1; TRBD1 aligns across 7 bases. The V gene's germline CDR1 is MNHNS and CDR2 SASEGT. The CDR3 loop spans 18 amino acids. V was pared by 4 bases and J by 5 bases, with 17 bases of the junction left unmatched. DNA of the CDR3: TGTGCCAGCAGTGCCCCGATGGGAAGGACAGGTGGAGACAATGAGCAGTTCTTC. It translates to CASSAPMGRTGGDNEQFF.

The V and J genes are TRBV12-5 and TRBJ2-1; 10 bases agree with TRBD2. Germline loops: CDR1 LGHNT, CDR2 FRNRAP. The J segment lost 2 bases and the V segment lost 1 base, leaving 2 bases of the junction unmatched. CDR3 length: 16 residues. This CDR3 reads CASGLASGGAYNEQFF. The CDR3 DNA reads TGTGCTAGTGGTTTGGCCAGCGGGGGGGCCTACAATGAGCAGTTCTTC.

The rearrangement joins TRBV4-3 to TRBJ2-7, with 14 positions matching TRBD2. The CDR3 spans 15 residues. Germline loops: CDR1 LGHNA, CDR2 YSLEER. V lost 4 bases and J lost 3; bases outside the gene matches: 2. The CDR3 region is CASSRGTSGSYEQYF. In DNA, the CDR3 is TGCGCCAGCAGCCGAGGGACTAGCGGGAGCTACGAGCAGTACTTC.

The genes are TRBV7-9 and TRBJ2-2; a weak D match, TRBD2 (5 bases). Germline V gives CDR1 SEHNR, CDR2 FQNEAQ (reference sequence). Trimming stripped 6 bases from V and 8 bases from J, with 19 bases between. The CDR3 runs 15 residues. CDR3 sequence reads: CASSSPIGVPGELFF. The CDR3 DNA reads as TGTGCCAGCAGTTCCCCTATCGGGGTTCCGGGGGAGCTGTTTTTT.

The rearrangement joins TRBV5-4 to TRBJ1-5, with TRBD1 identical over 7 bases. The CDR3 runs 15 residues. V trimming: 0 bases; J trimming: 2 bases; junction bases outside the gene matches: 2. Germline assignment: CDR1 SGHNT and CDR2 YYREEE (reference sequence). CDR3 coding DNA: TGTGCCAGCAGCTTGGGACAGGGCGGCAATCAGCCCCAGCATTTT. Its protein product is CASSLGQGGNQPQHF.